The clone carrying this T cell receptor (beta chain) came up once. Its specificity is not known. The assay was immunoSEQ multiplex PCR, and TCRdb's table has in-frame clones only and misses some. The sample shows around 95,000 clones, 87% of them seen only once. J lost 6 bases, V lost 5 bases, and 5 bases had no gene match. This CDR3 region has 13 residues. The record originates from a study of T cell responses to AZD1222 COVID-19 vaccine. Study-wide results and caveats: The reported proportion of spike-specific TCRs targeting unmutated variant regions was nearly half. Spike-specific TCR breadth and depth grew following two AZD1222 doses. Clonal diversity was possibly underestimated, and white British individuals and females predominated among donors.

The sequence came from an adult in good health. V usage is TRBV12-3 or TRBV12-4 and J usage is TRBJ1-2; TRBD1 aligns across 8 bases. This sample comprised peripheral blood, obtained on day 0 of AZD1222 vaccination. The CDR3 protein is CASSHGQGDGYTF. As DNA, the CDR3 is TGTGCCAGCAGTCACGGACAGGGAGATGGCTACACCTTC.